This TCR beta chain was obtained from a study of blood T cell repertoires in COVID-19. Clones were read by immunoSEQ multiplex PCR, and TCRdb kept only the in-frame ones, dropping some. The table shows under 130,000 clones, with nearly 85% occurring only once. The CDR3 totals 14 residues. V was shortened by 3 bases and J by 4 bases, with 15 bases between the two germline ends. Per the germline V gene, CDR1 is DFQATT and CDR2 is SNEGSKA (reference sequence). The rearrangement links TRBV20-1 to TRBJ2-5; possible D gene TRBD2, 5 bases. The sequence was obtained from a human donor in a cohort sampled during active or convalescent COVID-19. The sample comprised peripheral blood. The CDR3 sequence: CSASWGYRGETQYF. The CDR3, as DNA: TGCAGTGCTAGTTGGGGTTACCGGGGAGAGACCCAGTACTTC.